This paragraph reports one TCR beta chain. Its specificity is unknown. Germline V lookup: CDR1 SSHAT, CDR2 FNYEAQ (reference sequence). This CDR3 contains 16 residues. V lost 3 bases and J 3 bases, leaving 17 bases between the germline ends. This sample stems from a study of CD8+ T cells in alopecia areata. Overall study findings and caveats: Lesional scalp displayed greater clonality than normal scalp, most notably in alopecia totalis/universalis. Possibly because of HLA-related factors, TCR sharing was less clear across patients than in mice. Scalp specimens additionally yield sequences from normal skin's resident alphabeta T cells.

It was cDNA, reverse transcribed from extracted RNA, that served as the sequencing template. Profiling relied on immunoSEQ multiplex PCR, and the TCRdb table lists in-frame clones only, not all of them. The table includes roughly 200,000 clones, roughly three fifths detected once. PBMCs yielded sorted CD4+ and CD8+ T cells. This clonotype was obtained from a human donor in good health. Sequenced material: CD8+ T cells sorted from blood. The J gene is TRBJ2-5, the V gene TRBV7-7, with D possibly being TRBD2 (7 bases). The CDR3 reads CASSFYPRGLEETQYF. The CDR3, as DNA: TGTGCCAGCAGCTTTTACCCGCGGGGGCTGGAAGAGACCCAGTACTTC.